This T cell receptor beta chain was documented in a study of blood T cell repertoires in COVID-19. Study context: There were acute and convalescent COVID-19 samples, and they came from the United States, Italy and Spain.

Original analysis: Estimation of nucleated cell counts relied on the amplification of reference gene primers. Sequencing was performed with immunoSEQ multiplex PCR; in TCRdb, only in-frame clones are kept and a portion is missing. Clonal size and the V and J genes are those of that table, whereas D and trimming came from the DNA. Among around 700,000 clones, around 90% were seen once, and the ten largest hold more than 0.25%. CDR1 is SGDLS and CDR2 is YYNGEE in the germline V gene. The V and J ends lost 5 bases and 0 bases respectively, with 6 bases between them. The CDR3 runs 13 residues. On this clone: The sample holds other DNA sequences that translate to the same CDR3.

The specimen sequenced was peripheral blood. The sequence came from a woman aged 18-30 years with acute or convalescent COVID-19. V gene TRBV9 combines with J gene TRBJ1-3; D is ambiguous. The CDR3 region has the DNA TGTGCCAGCAGTGGGAGCTCTGGAAACACCATATATTTT. This encodes CASSGSSGNTIYF.